This TCR beta chain came from a study of regulatory T cells in long-lasting Graves disease. The authors built TCR beta libraries using iRepertoire HTBI primers and Arm-PCR of CDR3 regions. One entry per CDR3 protein results from TCRdb running MiXCR on the multiplex PCR reads. The repertoire holds a few hundred thousand distinct CDR3 sequences, about 25% seen once, with approximately 28% in the top ten. The junction had 12 bases not matched to a gene; V was cut back by 11 bases and J by 7 bases. This CDR3 has 14 residues. Germline V gives CDR1 SNHLY, CDR2 FYNNEI. This clonotype was observed many times. Its antigen is not identified. Study results and caveats: Repertoires from persistent disease leaned toward TRBV28, TRBJ1-2 and TRBJ2-5. Sampling was limited to peripheral blood rather than thyroid tissue.

Specified time point: persistent/refractory GD, antithyroid drugs over 5 years with positive TRAb. The TCR library used RNA extracted from PBMCs. The V gene is TRBV2, the J gene TRBJ2-2; 8 bases align to TRBD2. This clonotype was obtained from a female donor with Graves disease. The sample was peripheral blood mononuclear cells (PBMCs), taken when the disease was refractory, from a patient treated with antithyroid drugs. The CDR3 nucleotides are TGTGCCGCCTCCTTCAGCGGGAGTGGCGGGGAGCTGTTTTTT. Translation: CAASFSGSGGELFF. The full variable domain, its missing parts supplied by reference TRBV2 and TRBJ2-2, is EPEVTQTPSHQVTQMGQEVILRCVPISNHLYFYWYRQILGQKVEFLVSFYNNEISEKSEIFDDQFSVERPDGSNFTLKIRSTKLEDSAMYFCAASFSGSGGELFFGEGSRLTVL.